The 22 T cell receptor beta chains below come from one sample, sequenced in a study of early T cells in non-severe SARS-CoV-2 infection. A single record per CDR3 protein comes from TCRdb applying MiXCR to the 5' RACE reads. Of more than 35,000 distinct CDR3 sequences listed, roughly 5.6% were seen once; the top ten hold 25% to 30%. Sequences were obtained from whole blood. The receptors come from an adult who was a healthcare worker with PCR-confirmed SARS-CoV-2 infection or an uninfected control (not recorded which).

Ten or more counts support this clonotype. This sequence joins TRBV19 and TRBJ2-7, with a weak D call TRBD1 (5 bases). The CDR3 loop spans 13 amino acids. Germline assignment: CDR1 LNHDA and CDR2 SQIVND (reference sequence). The ends were cut back, 4 bases at V and 6 bases at J, with 13 bases in the middle. CDR3 bases: TGTGCCAGTAGTACAGGGCCCCGGGTCGAGCAGTACTTC. Its protein product is CASSTGPRVEQYF.

The chain uses TRBV19 and TRBJ2-2, with a weak D call TRBD1 (5 bases). V gave up 3 bases and J gave up 3 bases, with 11 bases separating them. The CDR3 has 15 residues. The germline CDR1 and CDR2 sequences are LNHDA and SQIVND (reference sequence). The CDR3 bases are TGTGCCAGTAGTATTAGGGGCGCGTACACCGGGGAGCTGTTTTTT. Amino acids: CASSIRGAYTGELFF.

This clonotype showed up many times. V and J are TRBV5-4 and TRBJ2-1; 11 nucleotides agree with TRBD2. Losses at the gene ends were 6 bases for V and 14 bases for J; bases not matched to a gene: 7. The germline V gene has CDR1 SGHNT and CDR2 YYREEE (reference sequence). The CDR3 covers 12 residues. The CDR3 DNA follows: TGTGCCAGCATGACTAGCGGGACCTTGGAGTTCTTC. Residues: CASMTSGTLEFF. Using reference TRBV5-4 and TRBJ2-1 for the parts outside the CDR3, the full variable domain is ETGVTQSPTHLIKTRGQQVTLRCSSQSGHNTVSWYQQALGQGPQFIFQYYREEENGRGNFPPRFSGLQFPNYSSELNVNALELDDSALYLCASMTSGTLEFFGPGTRLTVL.

This chain uses TRBV7-8 with TRBJ2-7; possibly TRBD1 for D (6 bases). This CDR3 spans 15 amino acids. Germline-derived CDR1 and CDR2 are SGHVS and FQNEAQ. The ends were cut back, 5 bases at V and 2 bases at J, with 16 bases in the middle. This chain's CDR3 is CASSIHQGPTYEQYF. The DNA of the CDR3 is TGTGCCAGCAGCATCCATCAGGGGCCTACCTACGAGCAGTACTTC.

This clonotype was picked up many times. J is TRBJ2-3 and V is TRBV19; no clear D. V was pared by 5 bases and J by 2 bases, with 14 bases between. This CDR3 region has 15 residues. Per germline, CDR1 LNHDA and CDR2 SQIVND (reference sequence). The CDR3 DNA follows: TGTGCCAGTAGTTTCCTCGACCGACTCACAGATACGCAGTATTTT. It yields the protein CASSFLDRLTDTQYF.

This clonotype was observed many times. The V call is TRBV6-4, the J call TRBJ1-1; tentative D call: TRBD1 (6 bases). V dropped 1 base and J dropped 3 bases, with 18 bases sitting between them. Germline loops: CDR1 MRHNA, CDR2 SNTAGT. The CDR3 loop spans 17 amino acids. This CDR3 is CASSDLVNRVFDTEAFF. The DNA of the CDR3 is TGTGCCAGCAGTGACTTAGTAAACAGGGTGTTTGACACTGAAGCTTTCTTT.

There are many counts of this clonotype. This chain links TRBV18 with TRBJ2-1; 8 bases map to TRBD2. This CDR3 is 17 amino acids long. CDR1 is KGHSH and CDR2 is LQKENI in the germline V gene. Trimming cost V 6 bases and J 6 bases; bases outside gene matches: 16. The CDR3 reads CASSPRTGGLAANEQFF. CDR3 nucleotide sequence: TGTGCCAGCTCCCCTCGGACTGGCGGACTAGCTGCCAATGAGCAGTTCTTC.

This clonotype has more than one count but fewer than ten. This chain connects TRBV4-2 to TRBJ2-3, with D uncertain. From germline, CDR1 is LGHNA and CDR2 YNFKEQ. The CDR3 runs 14 residues. V gave up 4 bases and J gave up 0 bases, with 8 bases separating them. CDR3 protein: CASSPRSSTDTQYF. The CDR3 DNA reads TGTGCCAGCAGCCCAAGGAGCAGCACAGATACGCAGTATTTT.

Turning to this clonotype: At one end, the junction sequence differs from germline, possibly due to a read error. The chain has TRBV4-2 and TRBJ2-2; 8 bases agree with TRBD1. CDR1 is LGHNA and CDR2 is YNFKEQ in the germline V gene. This CDR3 is 15 amino acids long. CDR3 coding DNA: TGTGTCAGCAGCGATGGGACAGGGAACACCGGGGAGCTGTTTTTT. This gives the protein CVSSDGTGNTGELFF.

This clonotype has ten or more counts. The rearrangement links TRBV10-2 to TRBJ1-5; D is uncertain. The germline V gene has CDR1 WSHSY and CDR2 SAAADI. The V end was cut by 8 bases, the J end by 0 bases, with 14 bases between. The CDR3 covers 15 residues. As DNA, the CDR3 is TGCGCCAGCCAGACGGAGCGTTATAGCAATCAGCCCCAGCATTTT. Amino acids: CASQTERYSNQPQHF.

This clonotype was seen at least ten times. This chain uses TRBV28 with TRBJ2-6; D perhaps matches TRBD1 (5 bases). This CDR3 has 15 residues. Per germline, CDR1 MDHEN and CDR2 SYDVKM. V lost 5 bases and J lost 0, with 8 bases in between. CDR3 in DNA: TGTGCCAGCAGTCGTCAGGGCTCTGGGGCCAACGTCCTGACTTTC. Translating gives CASSRQGSGANVLTF.

This clonotype was recorded many times. CDR3 sequence reads: CASSVAALKPQHF. The CDR3 nucleotides read TGTGCCAGTAGTGTGGCAGCTCTCAAGCCCCAGCATTTT. The chain joins TRBV19 to TRBJ1-5; no firm D call. This CDR3 spans 13 amino acids. The V gene lost 5 bases and the J gene lost 8 bases, with 13 bases spanning the gap. In germline, CDR1 is LNHDA, CDR2 SQIVND (reference sequence).

This clonotype was seen only a few times. J is TRBJ1-5 and V is TRBV12-3 or TRBV12-4; tentative D call: TRBD1 (6 bases). The CDR3 is 15 amino acids. Trimming pared 1 base from V and 3 bases from J, leaving 10 bases between. The CDR3 region is CASSLGTATNQPQHF. As DNA, the CDR3 is TGTGCCAGCAGTTTAGGGACAGCTACCAATCAGCCCCAGCATTTT.

This clonotype was found many times. The V call is TRBV5-1, the J call TRBJ1-2; D may be TRBD1 (5 bases). Germline V gene lookup returns CDR1 SGHRS and CDR2 YFSETQ. The CDR3 length is 14 residues. V shed 4 bases and J shed 5 bases, with 15 bases lying between them. Here the CDR3 reads CASSPKFKGYGYTF. In DNA form, the CDR3 reads TGCGCCAGCAGCCCGAAATTCAAGGGGTATGGCTACACCTTC.

The sample holds a few counts of this clonotype. The chain has TRBV11-2 and TRBJ2-5; D call uncertain. Germline CDR1 reads SGHAT; CDR2 reads FQNNGV. The CDR3 spans 13 residues. The ends were cut back, 2 bases at V and 1 base at J, with 5 bases in the middle. DNA for the CDR3: TGTGCCAGCAGCTTATCCACCCAAGAGACCCAGTACTTC. It specifies CASSLSTQETQYF.

The rearrangement links TRBV7-3 to TRBJ2-1, with D maybe TRBD2 (7 bases). Trimming shortened V by 3 bases and J by 0 bases, and 12 bases separated the two germline ends. The germline gives CDR1 SGHTA, CDR2 FQGTGA. The CDR3 is made up of 16 amino acids. CDR3 sequence reads: CASSFGGGSSYNEQFF. CDR3 nucleotide sequence: TGTGCCAGCAGCTTCGGCGGGGGCAGCTCCTACAATGAGCAGTTCTTC. Drawing the rest from reference TRBV7-3 and TRBJ2-1, the complete variable domain is GAGVSQTPSNKVTEKGKYVELRCDPISGHTALYWYRQSLGQGPEFLIYFQGTGAADDSGLPNDRFFAVRPEGSVSTLKIQRTERGDSAVYLCASSFGGGSSYNEQFFGPGTRLTVL.

This clonotype was seen a few times. V is TRBV18 and J is TRBJ2-7; D remains ambiguous. Germline CDR1 KGHSH, CDR2 LQKENI. The ends were cut back, 3 bases at V and 2 bases at J, with 17 bases in the middle. This CDR3 contains 16 residues. The CDR3 nucleotides read TGTGCCAGCTCACCCGAGTTAGCCGCCTTGGCCTACGAGCAGTACTTC. It codes for CASSPELAALAYEQYF.

This clonotype showed up many times. The chain combines TRBV6-2 or TRBV6-3 with TRBJ2-3; 11 nucleotides agree with TRBD1. CDR1 MNHEY and CDR2 SVGEGT come from the germline V gene. J was trimmed by 3 bases and V by 0 bases; bases with no gene match: 2. The CDR3 contains 16 residues. The CDR3 region has the DNA TGTGCCAGCAGTTACTCCGGACAGGGGGCGACAGATACGCAGTATTTT. Translated, it gives CASSYSGQGATDTQYF.

In its sample, this clonotype was seen many times. The CDR3 carries no conserved terminal phenylalanine or tryptophan, so it likely arises from a read error. The chain uses TRBV7-2 and TRBJ2-1, with D possibly matching TRBD2 (6 bases). Germline values: CDR1 SGHTA, CDR2 FQGNSA. The CDR3 extends over 16 amino acids. Trimming removed 4 bases at V and 0 bases at J, with 13 bases between. Written as DNA, the CDR3 is TGTGCCAGCAGCTGGAGGGGTGGCAGCTCCTACAATGAGCAGTTCCTC. It encodes CASSWRGGSSYNEQFL.

The V gene is TRBV2, the J gene TRBJ2-7, with a tentative D call TRBD2 (6 bases). Looked up from germline, CDR1 is SNHLY and CDR2 is FYNNEI. This CDR3 spans 14 amino acids. V gave up 4 bases and J gave up 0 bases, with 10 bases separating them. Here the CDR3 reads CASSARGLSYEQYF. The DNA for the CDR3 is TGTGCCAGCAGTGCACGGGGACTCTCCTACGAGCAGTACTTC.

This clonotype was detected once. The chain links TRBV20-1 to TRBJ2-7, with D uncertain. Germline V gene sequence: CDR1 DFQATT, CDR2 SNEGSKA (reference sequence). Trimming removed 4 bases at V and 3 bases at J, with 19 bases between. This CDR3 spans 15 amino acids. The DNA for the CDR3 is TGCAGTGCTACTCCCAGCGTGAGTTGGCACTACGAGCAGTACTTC. This translates into CSATPSVSWHYEQYF.

This clonotype appeared many times. The V gene is TRBV3-1, the J gene TRBJ2-7, with 12 positions matching TRBD2. The CDR3 contains 17 residues. After removal of 4 bases from V and 5 bases from J, the junction contained 12 bases not matched to a gene. Germline V lookup: CDR1 LGHDT, CDR2 YNNKEL (reference sequence). CDR3 DNA sequence: TGTGCCAGCAGCCGCCACCCGACTAGCGGGAGATGGAACGAGCAGTACTTC. It yields the protein CASSRHPTSGRWNEQYF.